This T cell receptor beta chain was sequenced in a study of human T cells and chemical hapten exposure. About the study: How much TCR each sample yielded varied, mostly because pooled library volumes differed slightly.

This CDR3 contains 15 residues. CDR1 SGHVS and CDR2 FNYEAQ come from the germline V gene. The V end was cut by 4 bases, the J end by 3 bases, with 15 bases between. Library construction involved attaching unique molecular identifiers to individual cDNA molecules, which allowed quantitative, reproducible TCR counting. In the authors' workflow: Counts of TCRs in each sample centred on a median of around 99,000 and extended from roughly 25,000 to 750,000. TCRdb reanalysed the RACE reads using MiXCR and keeps one entry per CDR3 protein. These V and J calls derive from TCRdb rather than the authors' analysis. The sample shows 65,000 to 95,000 distinct CDR3 sequences, around 9.3% of them seen only once. The sample holds many counts of this clonotype. Its target is not known. Findings of the study overall: Sensitizing with DPC caused no change in TCRs above 1 in 1000 frequency.

Described time point: healthy volunteer bleed at 6 weeks. The authors extracted total RNA from unfractionated whole blood. The chain combines TRBV7-6 with TRBJ2-5; tentatively, D is TRBD1 (6 bases). The sequenced sample was whole blood. The TCR comes from a female donor in good health. Some clones in this sample may be carry-over from other donors' samples. CDR3 residues: CASSSPRAGEETQYF. The CDR3 nucleotides are TGTGCCAGCAGCTCTCCGAGGGCAGGGGAAGAGACCCAGTACTTC.